The 15 T cell receptor beta chains below come from one sample, sequenced in a study of T cells after yellow fever vaccination. TCRdb redid the calling of the 5' RACE reads with MiXCR, one entry per CDR3 protein. The sample lists roughly 190,000 distinct CDR3 sequences, 8% to 13% occurring once. The source material was CD8+ T cells sorted from PBMCs, sampled 15 days after the yellow fever booster vaccination. These receptors were obtained from a man between 18 and 29 years old who received the YFV17D yellow fever vaccine.

This clonotype showed up just a few times. The chain uses TRBV28 and TRBJ2-3; tentatively, D is TRBD2 (5 bases). CDR3 length: 17 amino acids. The germline CDR1 and CDR2 sequences are MDHEN and SYDVKM. Deletions cut 2 bases from V and 1 base from J, with 16 bases between. This CDR3 reads CASSLHRSPRGTDTQYF. The CDR3 DNA is TGTGCCAGCAGTTTACACCGCTCCCCGCGGGGCACAGATACGCAGTATTTT.

The chain combines TRBV4-1 with TRBJ2-1, with D perhaps TRBD1 or TRBD2 (5 bases each). Trimming stripped 1 base from V and 4 bases from J, with 14 bases between. CDR3 size: 16 residues. The V gene's germline CDR1 is MGHRA and CDR2 YSYEKL. The CDR3 DNA sequence: TGCGCCAGCAGCCAAGTCGACAGAGGACTTTACAATGAGCAGTTCTTC. This sequence encodes CASSQVDRGLYNEQFF.

The chain links TRBV18 to TRBJ2-7; 11 nucleotides match TRBD1. V shed 3 bases, J shed 3 bases, and the junction held 4 bases outside the gene matches. Germline V gene sequence: CDR1 KGHSH, CDR2 LQKENI. The CDR3 has 15 residues. The CDR3 sequence: CASSPGTGGFYEQYV. The CDR3 region has the DNA TGTGCCAGCTCACCCGGGACAGGGGGATTCTACGAGCAGTACGTC.

This clonotype was observed a few times. The rearrangement links TRBV7-6 to TRBJ2-2, with D tentatively TRBD1 (5 bases). The CDR3 sequence is 15 residues long. Per the germline V gene, CDR1 is SGHVS and CDR2 is FNYEAQ. Trimming removed 3 bases at V and 0 bases at J, with 8 bases between. The CDR3 protein is CASSFGASNTGELFF. The CDR3 region has the DNA TGTGCCAGCAGCTTTGGGGCCTCGAACACCGGGGAGCTGTTTTTT.

V and J are TRBV6-1 and TRBJ1-4, with 10 bases fitting TRBD1. This CDR3 contains 20 residues. The V gene end was trimmed by 4 bases and the J gene end by 0 bases; junction bases not matched to a gene: 14. CDR1 and CDR2 (germline): MNHNS, SASEGT. The CDR3 DNA sequence: TGTGCCAGCAGTGCGACAGGGGGCTCTACGATGGAAACAACTAATGAAAAACTGTTTTTT. This codes for CASSATGGSTMETTNEKLFF.

This clonotype occurred many times. The chain recombines TRBV7-6 with TRBJ2-1; D is possibly TRBD2 (6 bases). V lost 1 base and J 3 bases, leaving 7 bases between the germline ends. There are 14 residues in the CDR3. Per germline, CDR1 SGHVS and CDR2 FNYEAQ. CDR3 region: CASSLDGSYNEQFF. The CDR3 bases are TGTGCCAGCAGCTTAGACGGGAGCTACAATGAGCAGTTCTTC.

This clonotype was counted between two and nine times. An end of the junction differs from the germline gene, which may be a read error. The J gene is TRBJ2-2, the V gene TRBV5-6, with 7 positions matching TRBD1. Germline V gene data show CDR1 as SGHDT and CDR2 as YYEEEE. This CDR3 contains 16 residues. The CDR3 region is CASSLALRGNAGELFF. Here the CDR3 DNA reads TGTGCCAGCAGCTTGGCCCTCAGGGGGAACGCCGGGGAGCTGTTTTTT.

The CDR3 spells CAISETGGSEAFF. The CDR3 DNA sequence: TGTGCCATCAGTGAGACAGGCGGGTCTGAAGCTTTCTTT. The chain uses TRBV10-3 and TRBJ1-1, with D possibly TRBD1 on 5 matching bases. Per the germline V gene, CDR1 is ENHRY and CDR2 is SYGVKD. The length of the CDR3 is 13 residues. The V end was cut by 2 bases, the J end by 6 bases, with 10 bases between.

This clonotype came up a few times. The V and J genes are TRBV19 and TRBJ1-1; D ambiguous. V lost 2 bases to trimming and J lost 8 bases, with 12 bases between them. The CDR3 sequence is 13 residues long. The germline gives CDR1 LNHDA, CDR2 SQIVND (reference sequence). Here the CDR3 DNA reads TGTGCCAGTAGTATAAGTTGGGAGGGAGAAGCTTTCTTT. Translating gives CASSISWEGEAFF. Full variable domain (missing parts from reference TRBV19 and TRBJ1-1): DGGITQSPKYLFRKEGQNVTLSCEQNLNHDAMYWYRQDPGQGLRLIYYSQIVNDFQKGDIAEGYSVSREKKESFPLTVTSAQKNPTAFYLCASSISWEGEAFFGQGTRLTVV.

The rearrangement joins TRBV5-1 to TRBJ1-4; weak D call: TRBD1 (5 bases). This CDR3 contains 15 residues. Germline CDR1 SGHRS, CDR2 YFSETQ. V was trimmed by 4 bases and J by 8 bases, leaving 18 bases between them. The CDR3, as DNA: TGCGCCAGCAGCGGGGGTGAGGCCGCGGCAGAAAAACTGTTTTTT. This sequence encodes CASSGGEAAAEKLFF.

This clonotype has more than one count but fewer than ten. The rearrangement uses TRBV7-8 and TRBJ2-1; the D gene is possibly TRBD1 (6 bases). Trimming stripped 2 bases from V and 4 bases from J, with 12 bases between. The germline V gene encodes CDR1 SGHVS and CDR2 FQNEAQ. The CDR3 totals 15 residues. The CDR3 reads CASSLNRAVYNEQFF. DNA for the CDR3: TGTGCCAGCAGCTTAAACAGGGCGGTTTACAATGAGCAGTTCTTC.

Only a few counts were recorded for this clonotype. The rearrangement uses TRBV5-1 and TRBJ1-2; the match to TRBD1 covers 7 bases. Per the germline V gene, CDR1 is SGHRS and CDR2 is YFSETQ. Trimming removed 2 bases from V and 3 bases from J; junction bases left unmatched: 10. This CDR3 is built from 16 residues. The CDR3 DNA reads as TGCGCCAGCAGCTTAACGAGGACAGGCAATTACTATGGCTACACCTTC. It is translated as CASSLTRTGNYYGYTF.

This clonotype was seen only a few times. The chain combines TRBV7-9 with TRBJ2-5; no clear D. The CDR3 is 14 residues long. V was trimmed by 2 bases and J by 2 bases, leaving 9 bases between them. Looked up from germline, CDR1 is SEHNR and CDR2 is FQNEAQ (reference sequence). The CDR3 is CASSLSFGQETQYF. The CDR3 nucleotides read TGTGCCAGCAGCTTAAGTTTTGGACAAGAGACCCAGTACTTC.

This clonotype was observed many times. CDR3 sequence: CASSPEGGAPGYTF. CDR3 bases: TGTGCCAGCAGCCCAGAGGGGGGCGCCCCCGGCTACACCTTC. The chain carries TRBV7-8 and TRBJ1-2; D might be TRBD1 (6 bases). Trimming removed 5 bases at V and 8 bases at J, with 18 bases between. The CDR3 length is 14 residues. The germline CDR1 and CDR2 sequences are SGHVS and FQNEAQ.

The chain couples TRBV5-1 to TRBJ2-7; D is ambiguous. Germline V gene sequence: CDR1 SGHRS, CDR2 YFSETQ. The CDR3 loop spans 14 amino acids. Trimming pared 0 bases from V and 0 bases from J, leaving 7 bases between. This CDR3 is CASSLGWGSYEQYF. The CDR3 nucleotides read TGCGCCAGCAGCTTGGGCTGGGGCTCCTACGAGCAGTACTTC.